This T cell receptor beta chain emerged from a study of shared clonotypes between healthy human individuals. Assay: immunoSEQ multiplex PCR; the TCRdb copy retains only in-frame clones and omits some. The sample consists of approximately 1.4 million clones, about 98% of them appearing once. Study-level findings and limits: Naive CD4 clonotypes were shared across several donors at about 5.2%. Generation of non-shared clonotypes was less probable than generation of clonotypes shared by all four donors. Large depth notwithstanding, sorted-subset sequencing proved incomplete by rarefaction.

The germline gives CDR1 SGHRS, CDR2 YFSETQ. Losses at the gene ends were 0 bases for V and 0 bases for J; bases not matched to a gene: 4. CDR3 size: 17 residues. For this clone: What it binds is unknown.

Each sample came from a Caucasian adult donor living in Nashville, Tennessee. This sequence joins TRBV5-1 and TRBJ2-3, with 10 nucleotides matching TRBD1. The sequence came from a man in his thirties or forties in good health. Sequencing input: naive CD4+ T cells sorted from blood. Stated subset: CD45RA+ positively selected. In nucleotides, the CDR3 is TGCGCCAGCAGCTTGGACGGACAGGGGGATAGCACAGATACGCAGTATTTT. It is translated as CASSLDGQGDSTDTQYF.